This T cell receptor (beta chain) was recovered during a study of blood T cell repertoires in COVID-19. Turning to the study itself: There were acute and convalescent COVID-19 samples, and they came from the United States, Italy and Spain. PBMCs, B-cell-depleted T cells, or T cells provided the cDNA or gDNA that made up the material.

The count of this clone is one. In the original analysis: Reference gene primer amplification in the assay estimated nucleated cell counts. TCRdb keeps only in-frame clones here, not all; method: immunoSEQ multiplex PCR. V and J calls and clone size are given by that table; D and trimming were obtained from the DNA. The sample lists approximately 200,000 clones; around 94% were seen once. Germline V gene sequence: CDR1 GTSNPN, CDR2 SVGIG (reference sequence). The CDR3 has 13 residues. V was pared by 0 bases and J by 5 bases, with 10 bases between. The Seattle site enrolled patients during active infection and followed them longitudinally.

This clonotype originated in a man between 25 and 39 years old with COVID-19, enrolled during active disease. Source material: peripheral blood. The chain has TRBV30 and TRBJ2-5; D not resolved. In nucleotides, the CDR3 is TGTGCCTGGAGTGTAGTTGAGGCCGAGACCCAGTACTTC. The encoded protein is CAWSVVEAETQYF.